The rows below give T cell receptor beta chains drawn from one sample of a study of T cell responses to AZD1222 COVID-19 vaccine. TCRdb keeps only in-frame clones here, not all; method: immunoSEQ multiplex PCR. The table shows roughly 200,000 clones, with over 85% occurring only once. The source was peripheral blood, collected 28 days after the second dose of the MenACWY control vaccine. These receptors were taken from an adult who received the MenACWY meningococcal vaccine as a control. The CDR3 runs from the conserved cysteine through the conserved F or W. The D gene is left open where the match is weak. Clone size is shown for a subset of rows, as once, few, many or a class of expanded clone.

TRBJ1-3 | NA | TRBD1 | TRBV18 | TGTGCCAGCTCTCAAACGTGGACAGGCCGCTCTGGAAACACCATATATTTT | CASSQTWTGRSGNTIYF
TRBJ1-4 | NA | NA | TRBV18 | TGTGCCAGCTCACCGGTTCAGGAGGAGAAAAAACTGTTTTTT | CASSPVQEEKKLFF
TRBJ2-6 | NA | TRBD1 | TRBV5-1 | TGCGCCAGCAGCTCAGGACAGGACCGTGCTGGGGCCAACGTCCTGACTTTC | CASSSGQDRAGANVLTF
TRBJ2-5 | NA | NA | TRBV27 | TGTGCCAGCAGGACAAGATTCCAAGAGACCCAGTACTTC | CASRTRFQETQYF
TRBJ1-5 | few | TRBD1 | TRBV5-5 | TGTGCCAGCAGTCGACAGGGCTGGAATCAGCCCCAGCATTTT | CASSRQGWNQPQHF
TRBJ2-7 | NA | TRBD1 | TRBV12-3/TRBV12-4 | TGTGCCAGCAGTCGACAGGGGGCCGGGGAGCAGTACTTC | CASSRQGAGEQYF
TRBJ1-2 | NA | NA | TRBV4-2 | TGTGCCAGCAGCCAAGATCTTAACGGCTTCTATGGCTACACCTTC | CASSQDLNGFYGYTF
TRBJ2-7 | NA | NA | TRBV28 | TGTGCCAGCAGTGCTACACCATACGAGCAGTACTTC | CASSATPYEQYF
TRBJ1-1 | NA | TRBD1 | TRBV30 | TGTGCCTTCCACAGGGGGAGAGACACTGAAGCTTTCTTT | CAFHRGRDTEAFF
TRBJ1-5 | NA | NA | TRBV9 | TGTGCCAGCAGCGGGGGGAGCAATCAGCCCCAGCATTTT | CASSGGSNQPQHF
TRBJ2-7 | NA | NA | TRBV7-2 | TGTGCCAGCAGCTTAAAGGGGCTAACCTACGAGCAGTACTTC | CASSLKGLTYEQYF
TRBJ2-2 | NA | NA | TRBV7-3 | TGTGCCAGCAGCCCCAGGCGGGACACCGGGGAGCTGTTTTTT | CASSPRRDTGELFF
TRBJ2-1 | NA | NA | TRBV11-3 | TGTGCCAGCAGCTCTCAGGGTGTCGGGGACAATGAGCAGTTCTTC | CASSSQGVGDNEQFF
TRBJ2-2 | NA | NA | TRBV7-3 | TGTGCCAGCAGCTTAACAGGGCCTCGGGTATCCCGGGAGCTGTTTTTT | CASSLTGPRVSRELFF
TRBJ1-2 | NA | NA | TRBV5-4 | TGTGCCAGCAGCTTAGCCGGTGTAGAAGTCTATGGCTACACCTTC | CASSLAGVEVYGYTF
TRBJ1-6 | NA | NA | TRBV5-8 | TGTGCCAGCAGCAGGGACCTGACTTCACCCCTCCACTTT | CASSRDLTSPLHF
TRBJ2-5 | NA | NA | TRBV28 | TGTGCCAGCAGTTTCGATGAGACCCAGTACTTC | CASSFDETQYF